This T cell receptor beta chain came from a study of cytomegalovirus exposure and HLA in healthy donors. Amplification used 60 Vbeta primers and 13 Jbeta primers. Sequenced by immunoSEQ multiplex PCR; TCRdb stores in-frame clones only, minus some. Among 130,000 or so clones listed, 80% were seen once. Samples came from healthy bone marrow donors. CDR1 is MNHNS, CDR2 SASEGT, per germline. The CDR3 is 16 residues long. V was clipped by 0 bases and J by 6 bases; unmatched bases: 6. This rearrangement joins TRBV6-1 to TRBJ1-5, with 9 nucleotides matching TRBD1. The TCR was taken from a man aged 30 to 39 in good health and CMV-seronegative. The specimen was PBMCs. The CDR3 reads CASSEALRTGVQPQHF. CDR3 DNA: TGTGCCAGCAGTGAAGCGCTGAGGACAGGGGTTCAGCCCCAGCATTTT.